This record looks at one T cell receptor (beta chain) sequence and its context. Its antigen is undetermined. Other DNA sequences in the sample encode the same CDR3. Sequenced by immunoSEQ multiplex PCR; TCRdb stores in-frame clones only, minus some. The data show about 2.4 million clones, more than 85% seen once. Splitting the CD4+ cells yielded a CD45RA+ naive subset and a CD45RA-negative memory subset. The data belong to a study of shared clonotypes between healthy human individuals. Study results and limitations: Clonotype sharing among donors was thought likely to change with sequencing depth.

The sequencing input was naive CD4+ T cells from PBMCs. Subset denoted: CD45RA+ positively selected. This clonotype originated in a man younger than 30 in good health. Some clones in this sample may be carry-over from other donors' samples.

CDR3 residues: CASSSLAGPPDTQYF. CDR3 bases: TGTGCCAGCAGCTCGCTAGCGGGGCCACCAGATACGCAGTATTTT. The rearrangement joins TRBV5-6 to TRBJ2-3, with 9 bases fitting TRBD2. The CDR3 contains 15 residues. V lost 3 bases to trimming and J lost 4 bases; unmatched junction nucleotides: 6. In germline, CDR1 is SGHDT, CDR2 YYEEEE. Combining the CDR3 with reference TRBV5-6 and TRBJ2-3 gives the whole variable domain DAGVTQSPTHLIKTRGQQVTLRCSPKSGHDTVSWYQQALGQGPQFIFQYYEEEERQRGNFPDRFSGHQFPNYSSELNVNALLLGDSALYLCASSSLAGPPDTQYFGPGTRLTVL.